This T cell receptor (beta chain) was sequenced during a study of blood T cell repertoires in COVID-19. Across the whole study: COVID-19 samples collected from the United States, Italy and Spain covered acute and convalescent phases. T cells, B-cell-depleted T cells, or PBMCs provided the cDNA or gDNA that served as material.

In the authors' methods: Estimation of nucleated cell counts was performed using reference gene primer amplification. Measured with immunoSEQ multiplex PCR; TCRdb has only the in-frame clones, and not every one. V and J calls and clone size are as listed in that table; D and trimming were resolved from the DNA. The sample records tens of thousands of clones, approximately 83% being singletons. The CDR3 spans 12 residues. Germline V gives CDR1 SEHNR, CDR2 FQNEAQ (reference sequence). The germline V and J ends were trimmed by 3 bases and 4 bases, with 3 bases remaining between them. V is TRBV7-9 and J is TRBJ1-4; no clear D. The source is a woman aged 60-70 years with acute or convalescent COVID-19. Sequenced: peripheral blood. CDR3 amino acids: CASSFVNEKLFF. In DNA, the CDR3 is TGTGCCAGCAGCTTCGTTAATGAAAAACTGTTTTTT.